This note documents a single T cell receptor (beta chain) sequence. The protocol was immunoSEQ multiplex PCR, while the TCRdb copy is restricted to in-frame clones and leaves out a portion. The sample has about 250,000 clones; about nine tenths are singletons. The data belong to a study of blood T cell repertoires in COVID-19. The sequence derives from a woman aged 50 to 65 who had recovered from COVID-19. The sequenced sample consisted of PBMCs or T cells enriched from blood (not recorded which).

The CDR3 here is CASSLGAPPYEQYF. Written as DNA, the CDR3 is TGTGCCAGCAGCCTCGGAGCGCCCCCATACGAGCAGTACTTC. This rearrangement joins TRBV9 to TRBJ2-7; D is unclear. Germline assignment: CDR1 SGDLS and CDR2 YYNGEE. The CDR3 consists of 14 residues. V lost 4 bases, J lost 4 bases, and 15 bases lay in between.